This T cell receptor beta chain was profiled in a study of chemoradiotherapy in HPV16-positive cancers. Regarding the study as a whole: Candidate HPV-specific clones and E7-related TCR motifs grew in tumor during treatment.

The CDR3 runs to 16 residues. CDR1 and CDR2 from the germline V gene are SEHNR and FQNEAQ (reference sequence). The V gene end was trimmed by 5 bases and the J gene end by 1 base; junction bases not matched to a gene: 6. Sequencing used immunoSEQ multiplex PCR; TCRdb keeps in-frame clones, though not all of them. This table has about 2,000 clones, about 85% appearing once. With regard to this clone: Its cognate antigen is unknown.

The receptor was derived from a human donor with HPV-associated anogenital cancer. This specimen consisted of tumor tissue, obtained from a patient who underwent chemoradiotherapy. The gene calls are TRBV7-9 and TRBJ2-3; 10 nucleotides line up with TRBD2. CDR3 residues: CASSLILAGRTDTQYF. The CDR3 DNA sequence: TGTGCCAGCAGCCTAATACTAGCGGGACGCACAGATACGCAGTATTTT. Drawing the rest from reference TRBV7-9 and TRBJ2-3, the complete variable domain is DTGVSQNPRHKITKRGQNVTFRCDPISEHNRLYWYRQTLGQGPEFLTYFQNEAQLEKSRLLSDRFSAERPKGSFSTLEIQRTEQGDSAMYLCASSLILAGRTDTQYFGPGTRLTVL.